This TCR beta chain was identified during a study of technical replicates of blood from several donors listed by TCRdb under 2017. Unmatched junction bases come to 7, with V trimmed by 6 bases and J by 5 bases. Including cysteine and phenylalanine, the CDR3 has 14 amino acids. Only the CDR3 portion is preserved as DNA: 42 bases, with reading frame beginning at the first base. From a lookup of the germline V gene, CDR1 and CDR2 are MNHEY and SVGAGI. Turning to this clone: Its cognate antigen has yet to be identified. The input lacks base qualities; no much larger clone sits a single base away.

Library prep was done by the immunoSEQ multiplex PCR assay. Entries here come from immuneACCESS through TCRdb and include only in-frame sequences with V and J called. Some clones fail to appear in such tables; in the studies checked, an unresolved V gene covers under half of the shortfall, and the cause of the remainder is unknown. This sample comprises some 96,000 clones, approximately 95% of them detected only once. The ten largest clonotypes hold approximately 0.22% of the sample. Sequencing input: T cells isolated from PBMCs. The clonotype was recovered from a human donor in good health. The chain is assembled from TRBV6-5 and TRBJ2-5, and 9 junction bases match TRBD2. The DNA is TGTGCCAGCAGCCGCGGGGGGGCCTGGGAGACCCAGTACTTC. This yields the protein CASSRGGAWETQYF.